These T cell receptor beta chains were read from a single sample in a study of early T cells in non-severe SARS-CoV-2 infection. Each CDR3 protein is one row after TCRdb ran MiXCR on the 5' RACE reads. The sample has about 36,000 distinct CDR3 sequences; around 7% are singletons. Sequenced material: whole blood, taken at baseline. The receptors were sampled from an adult who was a healthcare worker with PCR-confirmed SARS-CoV-2 infection or an uninfected control (not recorded which). The CDR3 runs from the conserved cysteine through the conserved F or W. The D gene is left open where the match is weak. Size values are once, few and many counts, or a class for expanded clones, and some rows have none.

TRBJ2-5 | TRBV6-2/TRBV6-3 | - | - | CASSNVRTGRETQYF | TGTGCCAGCAGTAATGTCCGTACCGGTCGAGAGACCCAGTACTTC
TRBJ1-2 | TRBV9 | - | - | CASSVGDSTYGYTF | TGTGCCAGCAGCGTCGGAGACAGCACCTATGGCTACACCTTC
TRBJ2-1 | TRBV5-1 | - | - | CASSFLATGNEQFF | TGCGCCAGCAGCTTTTTAGCAACAGGCAATGAGCAGTTCTTC
TRBJ2-7 | TRBV27 | few | - | CAIATRAGSYEQYF | TGTGCCATCGCCACCCGGGCGGGCTCCTACGAGCAGTACTTC
TRBJ1-1 | TRBV6-2/TRBV6-3 | many | - | CASSDLWSPRAEAFF | TGTGCCAGCAGTGATTTATGGTCACCCAGGGCTGAAGCTTTCTTT
TRBJ1-2 | TRBV19 | many | TRBD1 | CASRTSDRDYGYTF | TGTGCCAGTAGGACATCTGACAGGGACTATGGCTACACCTTC
TRBJ1-5 | TRBV6-2/TRBV6-3 | few | - | CASSHALNQPQHF | TGTGCCAGCAGTCACGCCCTCAATCAGCCCCAGCATTTT
TRBJ1-5 | TRBV7-9 | many | - | CASSLGSYSDQPQHF | TGTGCCAGCAGCTTAGGCAGCTATAGCGATCAGCCCCAGCATTTT
TRBJ2-1 | TRBV7-9 | many | TRBD2 | CASSLVSTSGTYNEQFF | TGTGCCAGCAGCTTAGTTTCGACTAGCGGGACTTACAATGAGCAGTTCTTC
TRBJ2-1 | TRBV11-2 | many | TRBD2 | CASSLVHLAGGPLGEQFF | TGTGCCAGCAGCTTAGTTCACTTAGCGGGAGGGCCCCTTGGTGAGCAGTTCTTC
TRBJ2-5 | TRBV20-1 | few | - | CSASKTFQETQYF | TGCAGTGCTAGTAAGACTTTTCAAGAGACCCAGTACTTC
TRBJ2-3 | TRBV29-1 | many | - | CSVELHPVRTDTQYF | TGCAGCGTTGAGCTACACCCGGTGAGGACAGATACGCAGTATTTT
TRBJ2-3 | TRBV4-1 | many | TRBD2 | CASSQVGATSGGASTDTQYF | TGCGCCAGCAGCCAAGTGGGGGCGACTAGCGGGGGAGCTAGCACAGATACGCAGTATTTT
TRBJ1-1 | TRBV30 | - | - | CAWSRWGGTDTEAFF | TGTGCCTGGAGCCGATGGGGGGGCACGGACACTGAAGCTTTCTTT
TRBJ1-1 | TRBV29-1 | many | - | CSGGFRATEAFF | TGCAGCGGGGGATTCAGGGCCACTGAAGCTTTCTTT
TRBJ2-7 | TRBV7-2 | - | - | CASAPGPTYEQYF | TGTGCCAGTGCACCGGGACCAACCTACGAGCAGTACTTC
TRBJ1-4 | TRBV7-9 | many | - | CASSLPTATNEKLFF | TGTGCCAGCAGCCTGCCGACAGCAACTAATGAAAAACTGTTTTTT
TRBJ2-3 | TRBV7-2 | - | TRBD2 | CASIGRTSGGTDTQYF | TGTGCCAGCATCGGGAGGACTAGCGGAGGAACAGATACGCAGTATTTT